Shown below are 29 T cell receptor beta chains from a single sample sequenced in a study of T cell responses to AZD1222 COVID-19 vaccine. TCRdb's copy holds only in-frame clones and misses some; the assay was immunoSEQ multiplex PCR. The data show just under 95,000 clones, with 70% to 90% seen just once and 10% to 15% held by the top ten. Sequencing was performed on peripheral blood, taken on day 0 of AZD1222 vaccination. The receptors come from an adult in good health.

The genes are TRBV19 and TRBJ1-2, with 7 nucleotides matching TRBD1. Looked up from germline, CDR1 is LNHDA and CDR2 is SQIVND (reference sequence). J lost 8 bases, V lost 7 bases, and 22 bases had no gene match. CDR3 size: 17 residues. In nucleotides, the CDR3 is TGTGCCAGTAACTCACCGTCTCTTCAGGGGGGTGTTAGAGGCTACACCTTC. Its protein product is CASNSPSLQGGVRGYTF.

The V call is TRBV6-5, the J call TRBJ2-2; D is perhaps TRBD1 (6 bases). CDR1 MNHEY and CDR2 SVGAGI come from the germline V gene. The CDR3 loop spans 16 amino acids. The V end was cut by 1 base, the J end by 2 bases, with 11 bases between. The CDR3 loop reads CASSYFRGHNTGELFF. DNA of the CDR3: TGTGCCAGCAGTTACTTTAGGGGACATAACACCGGGGAGCTGTTTTTT.

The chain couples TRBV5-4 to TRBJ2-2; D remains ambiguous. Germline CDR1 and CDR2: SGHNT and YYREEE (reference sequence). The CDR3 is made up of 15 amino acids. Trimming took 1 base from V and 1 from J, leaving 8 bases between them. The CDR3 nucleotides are TGTGCCAGCAGCTTGACTGGGATGAACACCGGGGAGCTGTTTTTT. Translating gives CASSLTGMNTGELFF. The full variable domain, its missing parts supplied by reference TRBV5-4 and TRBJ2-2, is ETGVTQSPTHLIKTRGQQVTLRCSSQSGHNTVSWYQQALGQGPQFIFQYYREEENGRGNFPPRFSGLQFPNYSSELNVNALELDDSALYLCASSLTGMNTGELFFGEGSRLTVL.

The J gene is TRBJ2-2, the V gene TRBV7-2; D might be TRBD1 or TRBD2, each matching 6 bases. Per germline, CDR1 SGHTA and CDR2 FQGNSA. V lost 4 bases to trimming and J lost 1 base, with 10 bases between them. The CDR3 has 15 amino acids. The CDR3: CASSYGGGNTGELFF. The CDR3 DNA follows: TGTGCCAGCAGCTACGGGGGCGGGAACACCGGGGAGCTGTTTTTT.

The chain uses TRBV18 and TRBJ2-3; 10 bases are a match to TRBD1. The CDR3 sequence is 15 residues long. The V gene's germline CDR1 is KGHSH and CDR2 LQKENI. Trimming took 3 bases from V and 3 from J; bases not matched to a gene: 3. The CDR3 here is CASSPDRGITDTQYF. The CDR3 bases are TGTGCCAGCTCACCGGACAGGGGGATTACAGATACGCAGTATTTT.

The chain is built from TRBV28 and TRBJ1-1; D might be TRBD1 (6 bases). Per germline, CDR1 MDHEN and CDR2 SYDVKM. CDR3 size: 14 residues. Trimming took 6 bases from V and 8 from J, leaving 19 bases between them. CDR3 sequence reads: CASSLKVRRGEAFF. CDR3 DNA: TGTGCCAGCAGCCTAAAAGTCCGTAGGGGGGAAGCTTTCTTT.

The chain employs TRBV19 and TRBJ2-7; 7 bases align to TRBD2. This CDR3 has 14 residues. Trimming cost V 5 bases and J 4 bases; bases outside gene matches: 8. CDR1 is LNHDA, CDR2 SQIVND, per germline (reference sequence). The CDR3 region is CASSFIGGTYEQYF. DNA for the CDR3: TGTGCCAGTAGTTTTATCGGGGGGACTTACGAGCAGTACTTC.

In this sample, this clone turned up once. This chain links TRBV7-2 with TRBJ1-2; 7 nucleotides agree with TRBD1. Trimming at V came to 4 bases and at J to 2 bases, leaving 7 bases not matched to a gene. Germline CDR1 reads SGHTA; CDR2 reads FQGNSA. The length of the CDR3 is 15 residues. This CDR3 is CASSSTGTANYGYTF. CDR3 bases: TGTGCCAGCAGCTCTACCGGGACAGCCAACTATGGCTACACCTTC.

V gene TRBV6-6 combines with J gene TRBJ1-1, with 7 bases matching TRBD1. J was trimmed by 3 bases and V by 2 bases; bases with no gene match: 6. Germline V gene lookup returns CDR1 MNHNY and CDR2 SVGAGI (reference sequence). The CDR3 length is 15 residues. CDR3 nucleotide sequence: TGTGCCAGCAGTTACATACCGGGACAGCACACTGAAGCTTTCTTT. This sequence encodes CASSYIPGQHTEAFF.

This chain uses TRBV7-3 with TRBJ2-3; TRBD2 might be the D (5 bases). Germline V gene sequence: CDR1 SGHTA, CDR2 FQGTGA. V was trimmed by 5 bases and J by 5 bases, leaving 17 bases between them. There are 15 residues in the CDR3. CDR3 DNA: TGTGCCAGCAGCCAGTCCTCCGGGGTGGGAGATACGCAGTATTTT. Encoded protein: CASSQSSGVGDTQYF.

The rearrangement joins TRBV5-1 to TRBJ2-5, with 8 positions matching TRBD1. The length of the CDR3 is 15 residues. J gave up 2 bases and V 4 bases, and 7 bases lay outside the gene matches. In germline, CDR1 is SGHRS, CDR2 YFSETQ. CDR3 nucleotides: TGCGCCAGCAGCATAGCTGGGACAGGACAAGAGACCCAGTACTTC. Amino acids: CASSIAGTGQETQYF.

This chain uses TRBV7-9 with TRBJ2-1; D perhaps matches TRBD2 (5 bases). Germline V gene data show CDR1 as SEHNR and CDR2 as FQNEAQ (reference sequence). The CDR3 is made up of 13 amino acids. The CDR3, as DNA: TGTGCTACAGCCGGAGAAGGTGGGAGTGAGCAGTTCTTC. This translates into CATAGEGGSEQFF.

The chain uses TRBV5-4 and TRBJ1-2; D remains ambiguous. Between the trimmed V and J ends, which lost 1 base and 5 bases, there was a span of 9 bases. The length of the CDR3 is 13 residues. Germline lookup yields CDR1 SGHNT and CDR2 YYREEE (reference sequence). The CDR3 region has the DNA TGTGCCAGCAGCTTGAACGGCTTATATGGCTACACCTTC. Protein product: CASSLNGLYGYTF.

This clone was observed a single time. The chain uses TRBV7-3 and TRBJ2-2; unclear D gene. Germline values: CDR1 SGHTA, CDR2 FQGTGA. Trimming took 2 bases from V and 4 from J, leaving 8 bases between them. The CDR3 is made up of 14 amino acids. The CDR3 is CASSLSSFTGELFF. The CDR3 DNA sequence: TGTGCCAGCAGCTTATCGAGTTTCACCGGGGAGCTGTTTTTT.

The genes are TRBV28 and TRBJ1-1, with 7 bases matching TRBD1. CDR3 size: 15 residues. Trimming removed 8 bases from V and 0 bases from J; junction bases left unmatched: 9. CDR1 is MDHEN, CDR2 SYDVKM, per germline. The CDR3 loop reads CASSYRGPMNTEAFF. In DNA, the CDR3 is TGTGCCAGCTCTTACAGGGGACCGATGAACACTGAAGCTTTCTTT.

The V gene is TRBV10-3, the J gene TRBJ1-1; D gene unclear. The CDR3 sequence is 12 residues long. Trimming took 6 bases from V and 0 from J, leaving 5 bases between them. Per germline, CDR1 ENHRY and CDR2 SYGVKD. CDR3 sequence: CAIRGMNTEAFF. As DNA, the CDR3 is TGTGCCATCAGGGGTATGAACACTGAAGCTTTCTTT.

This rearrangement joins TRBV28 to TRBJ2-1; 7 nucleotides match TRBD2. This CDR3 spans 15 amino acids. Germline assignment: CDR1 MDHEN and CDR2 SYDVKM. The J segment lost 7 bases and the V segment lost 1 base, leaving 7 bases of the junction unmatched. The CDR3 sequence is CASSLFGGTVNEQFF. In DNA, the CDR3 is TGTGCCAGCAGTTTATTCGGGGGGACTGTTAATGAGCAGTTCTTC. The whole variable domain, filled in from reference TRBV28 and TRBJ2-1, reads DVKVTQSSRYLVKRTGEKVFLECVQDMDHENMFWYRQDPGLGLRLIYFSYDVKMKEKGDIPEGYSVSREKKERFSLILESASTNQTSMYLCASSLFGGTVNEQFFGPGTRLTVL.

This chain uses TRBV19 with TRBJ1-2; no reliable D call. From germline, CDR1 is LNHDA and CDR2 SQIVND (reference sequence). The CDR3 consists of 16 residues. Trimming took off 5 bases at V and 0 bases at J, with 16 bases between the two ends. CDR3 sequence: CASSSPNPRTNYGYTF. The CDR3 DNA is TGTGCCAGTAGTTCTCCGAACCCGCGAACTAACTATGGCTACACCTTC.

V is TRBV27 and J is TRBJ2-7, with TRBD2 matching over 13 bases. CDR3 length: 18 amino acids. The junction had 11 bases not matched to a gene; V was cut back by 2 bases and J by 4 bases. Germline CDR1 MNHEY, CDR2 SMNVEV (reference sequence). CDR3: CASSLRTSGGLLIYEQYF. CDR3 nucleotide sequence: TGTGCCAGCAGTTTACGGACTAGCGGGGGCCTTTTGATTTACGAGCAGTACTTC.

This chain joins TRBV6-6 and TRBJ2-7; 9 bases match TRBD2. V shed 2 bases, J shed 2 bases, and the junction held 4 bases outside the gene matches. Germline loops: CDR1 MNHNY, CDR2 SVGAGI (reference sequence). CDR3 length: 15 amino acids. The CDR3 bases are TGTGCCAGCAGTTACGGGCTAGCGGGGACCTACGAGCAGTACTTC. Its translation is CASSYGLAGTYEQYF.

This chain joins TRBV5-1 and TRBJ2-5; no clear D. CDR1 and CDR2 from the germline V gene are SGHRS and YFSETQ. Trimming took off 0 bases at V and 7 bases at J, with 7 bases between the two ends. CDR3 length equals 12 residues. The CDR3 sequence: CASSLEVGTQYF. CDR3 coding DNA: TGCGCCAGCAGCTTGGAAGTTGGGACCCAGTACTTC.

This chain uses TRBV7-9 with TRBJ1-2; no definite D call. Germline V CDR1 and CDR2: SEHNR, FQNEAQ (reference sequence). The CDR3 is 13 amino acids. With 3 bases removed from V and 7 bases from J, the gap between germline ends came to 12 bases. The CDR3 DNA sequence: TGTGCCAGCAGCTTCCGCCCAGATGTTGGCTACACCTTC. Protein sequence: CASSFRPDVGYTF. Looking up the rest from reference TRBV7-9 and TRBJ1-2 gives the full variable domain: DTGVSQNPRHKITKRGQNVTFRCDPISEHNRLYWYRQTLGQGPEFLTYFQNEAQLEKSRLLSDRFSAERPKGSFSTLEIQRTEQGDSAMYLCASSFRPDVGYTFGSGTRLTVV.

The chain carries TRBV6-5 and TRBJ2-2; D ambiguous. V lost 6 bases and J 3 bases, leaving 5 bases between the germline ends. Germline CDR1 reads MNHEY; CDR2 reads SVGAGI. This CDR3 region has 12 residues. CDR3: CASRPDTGELFF. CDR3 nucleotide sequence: TGTGCCAGCAGGCCGGACACCGGGGAGCTGTTTTTT.

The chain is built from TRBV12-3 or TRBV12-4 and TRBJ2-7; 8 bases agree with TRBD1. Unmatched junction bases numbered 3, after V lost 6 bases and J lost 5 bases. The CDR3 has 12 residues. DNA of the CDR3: TGTGCCAGCAGCTGGGGACAGGACGAGCAGTACTTC. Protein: CASSWGQDEQYF.

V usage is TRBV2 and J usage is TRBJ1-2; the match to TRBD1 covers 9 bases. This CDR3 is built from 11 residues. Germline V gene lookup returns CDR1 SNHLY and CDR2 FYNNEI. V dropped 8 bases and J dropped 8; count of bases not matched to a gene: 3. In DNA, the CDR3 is TGTGCCAGCGGGGACAGGGTCGGCTACACCTTC. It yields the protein CASGDRVGYTF.

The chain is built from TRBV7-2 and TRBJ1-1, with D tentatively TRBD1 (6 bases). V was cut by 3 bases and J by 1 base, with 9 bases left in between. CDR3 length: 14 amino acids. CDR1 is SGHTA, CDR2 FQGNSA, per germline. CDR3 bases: TGTGCCAGCAGCTTCGGGACATCGAACACTGAAGCTTTCTTT. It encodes CASSFGTSNTEAFF. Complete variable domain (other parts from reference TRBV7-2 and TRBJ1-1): GAGVSQSPSNKVTEKGKDVELRCDPISGHTALYWYRQSLGQGLEFLIYFQGNSAPDKSGLPSDRFSAERTGGSVSTLTIQRTQQEDSAVYLCASSFGTSNTEAFFGQGTRLTVV.

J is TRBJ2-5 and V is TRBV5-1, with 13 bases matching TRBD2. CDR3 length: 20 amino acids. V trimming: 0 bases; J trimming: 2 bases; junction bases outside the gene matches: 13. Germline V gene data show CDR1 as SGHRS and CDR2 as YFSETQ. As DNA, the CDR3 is TGCGCCAGCAGCTTGGCCGGACTAGCGGGGGCCCCCATCTTACAAGAGACCCAGTACTTC. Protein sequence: CASSLAGLAGAPILQETQYF.

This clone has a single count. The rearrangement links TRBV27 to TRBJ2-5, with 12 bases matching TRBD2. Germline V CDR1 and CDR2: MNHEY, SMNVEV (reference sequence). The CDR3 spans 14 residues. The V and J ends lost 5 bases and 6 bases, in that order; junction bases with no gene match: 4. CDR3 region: CASSASGGGKTQYF. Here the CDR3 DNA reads TGTGCCAGCAGTGCTAGCGGGGGGGGGAAGACCCAGTACTTC.

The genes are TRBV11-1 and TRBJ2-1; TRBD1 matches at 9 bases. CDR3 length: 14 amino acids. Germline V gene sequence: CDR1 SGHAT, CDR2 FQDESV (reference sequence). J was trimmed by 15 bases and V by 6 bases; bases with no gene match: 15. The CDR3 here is CASRKIGLGTGRFF. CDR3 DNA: TGTGCCAGCAGAAAAATCGGTCTCGGGACAGGGCGGTTCTTC.